This note documents a single T cell receptor beta chain sequence. The entry originates in a study of blood T cell repertoires in COVID-19. V gave up 6 bases and J gave up 6 bases; unmatched junction bases: 10. Germline V lookup: CDR1 SGHTA, CDR2 FQGNSA. The CDR3 consists of 17 residues. Using immunoSEQ multiplex PCR, the repertoire was profiled, and TCRdb retains in-frame clones only, with some absent. The table lists roughly 50,000 clones, about 87% of them singletons. The chain carries TRBV7-2 and TRBJ2-3; 15 bases line up with TRBD2. Sequencing was performed on peripheral blood. The TCR comes from a man aged 50 to 59 with acute or convalescent COVID-19. The DNA of the CDR3 is TGTGCCAGCAGGATCGGACTAGCGGGGGGGGAAGGGGATACGCAGTATTTT. Translated: CASRIGLAGGEGDTQYF.